A selection of T cell receptor beta chains follows, all from one sample in a study of regulatory T cells in long-lasting Graves disease. TCRdb analysed the multiplex PCR reads with MiXCR anew, one entry per CDR3 protein. The data hold 550,000 or so distinct CDR3 sequences, with approximately 12% observed a single time. These data are also associated with another study on T cells in Graves' hyperthyroidism and ophthalmopathy.

This specimen was peripheral blood mononuclear cells (PBMCs), taken at new diagnosis, from a patient treated with antithyroid drugs. These receptors originate from a woman aged 25 to 39 with Graves disease. Each CDR3 is given with its conserved first and last residue. A D gene is named only where the DNA matches it firmly. Only part of the rows carry a size: once, few, many, or a class if the clone is expanded.

cdr3_nt: TGTGCCTGGAGTGGGGGACTACAGGAGACCCAGTACTTC
cdr3_aa: CAWSGGLQETQYF
j_call: TRBJ2-5
d_call: TRBD2
cdr3_length: 13
v_call: TRBV30
clone_size: many

cdr3_nt: TGTGCCAGCAGTTTGGGTTTGGGACAGATGAACACTGAAGTTTTCTTT
cdr3_aa: CASSLGLGQMNTEVFF
j_call: TRBJ1-1
d_call: TRBD1
cdr3_length: 16
v_call: TRBV28
clone_size: few

cdr3_nt: TGTGCCAGCAGTCCTGGGGTAGCGGTTAATCAAGAGACCCAGTACTTC
cdr3_aa: CASSPGVAVNQETQYF
j_call: TRBJ2-5
d_call: NA
cdr3_length: 16
v_call: TRBV6-1
clone_size: NA

cdr3_nt: TGTGCCATCAGTGGAGCGACATGGAAGGGGGAGGATCAAGAGACCCAGTACTTC
cdr3_aa: CAISGATWKGEDQETQYF
j_call: TRBJ2-5
d_call: NA
cdr3_length: 18
v_call: TRBV10-3
clone_size: many

cdr3_nt: TGTGCCAGCAGTTACTCATATGGCAGAAGCGAGCAGTTCTTC
cdr3_aa: CASSYSYGRSEQFF
j_call: TRBJ2-1
d_call: NA
cdr3_length: 14
v_call: TRBV6-5
clone_size: many

cdr3_nt: TGTGCCAGCAGTTTTAAGGGGTATGACTATGGCTACACCTTC
cdr3_aa: CASSFKGYDYGYTF
j_call: TRBJ1-2
d_call: NA
cdr3_length: 14
v_call: TRBV6-2/TRBV6-3
clone_size: NA

cdr3_nt: TGTGCCAGCAGTTTCCAGCCCTACGAGCAGTACTTC
cdr3_aa: CASSFQPYEQYF
j_call: TRBJ2-7
d_call: NA
cdr3_length: 12
v_call: TRBV28
clone_size: many

cdr3_nt: TGTGCCAGCAGACTAGCGGGAGATACTGATACGCAGTATTTT
cdr3_aa: CASRLAGDTDTQYF
j_call: TRBJ2-3
d_call: TRBD2
cdr3_length: 14
v_call: TRBV28
clone_size: many

cdr3_nt: TGCAGCGTAGCGGGAGGGCCTAAAGAGACCCAGTACTTC
cdr3_aa: CSVAGGPKETQYF
j_call: TRBJ2-5
d_call: TRBD2
cdr3_length: 13
v_call: TRBV29-1
clone_size: many

cdr3_nt: TGCGCCAGCAGCTTGGGCGACAGACTTAATGAAAAACTGTTTTTT
cdr3_aa: CASSLGDRLNEKLFF
j_call: TRBJ1-4
d_call: NA
cdr3_length: 15
v_call: TRBV5-1
clone_size: few